This T cell receptor beta chain was captured by sequencing in a study of blood T cell repertoires in COVID-19. Study summary: Nucleic acid was either cDNA or gDNA, and it came from T cells, B-cell-depleted T cells, or PBMCs.

Measured with immunoSEQ multiplex PCR; TCRdb has only the in-frame clones, and not every one. Here the sample spans roughly 110,000 clones, 80% to 90% being singletons. The germline V gene has CDR1 LGHNA and CDR2 YNFKEQ. With 0 bases removed from V and 9 bases from J, the gap between germline ends came to 27 bases. This CDR3 has 19 residues. The TCR was taken from a man aged 35-49 years with active or convalescent COVID-19. Sample: peripheral blood. This chain uses TRBV4-2 with TRBJ2-1, with D possibly matching TRBD1 (5 bases). CDR3 residues: CASSQEFWGGGSTSGEQFF. The CDR3 coding sequence is TGTGCCAGCAGCCAAGAATTTTGGGGCGGCGGTTCTACGTCTGGTGAGCAGTTCTTC.